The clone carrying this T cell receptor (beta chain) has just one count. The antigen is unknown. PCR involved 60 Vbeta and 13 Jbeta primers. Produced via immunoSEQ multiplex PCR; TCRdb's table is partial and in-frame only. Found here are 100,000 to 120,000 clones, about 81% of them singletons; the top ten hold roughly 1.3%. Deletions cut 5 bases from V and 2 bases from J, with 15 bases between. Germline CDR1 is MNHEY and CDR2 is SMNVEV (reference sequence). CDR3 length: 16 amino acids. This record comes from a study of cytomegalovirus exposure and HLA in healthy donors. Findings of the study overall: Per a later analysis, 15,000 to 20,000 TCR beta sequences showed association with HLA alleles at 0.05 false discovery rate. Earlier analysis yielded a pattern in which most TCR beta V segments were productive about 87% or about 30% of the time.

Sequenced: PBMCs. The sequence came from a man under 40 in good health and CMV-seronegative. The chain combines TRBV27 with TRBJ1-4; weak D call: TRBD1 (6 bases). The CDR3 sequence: CASSPPGQTTNEKLFF. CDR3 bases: TGTGCCAGCAGTCCACCCGGACAGACGACTAATGAAAAACTGTTTTTT.